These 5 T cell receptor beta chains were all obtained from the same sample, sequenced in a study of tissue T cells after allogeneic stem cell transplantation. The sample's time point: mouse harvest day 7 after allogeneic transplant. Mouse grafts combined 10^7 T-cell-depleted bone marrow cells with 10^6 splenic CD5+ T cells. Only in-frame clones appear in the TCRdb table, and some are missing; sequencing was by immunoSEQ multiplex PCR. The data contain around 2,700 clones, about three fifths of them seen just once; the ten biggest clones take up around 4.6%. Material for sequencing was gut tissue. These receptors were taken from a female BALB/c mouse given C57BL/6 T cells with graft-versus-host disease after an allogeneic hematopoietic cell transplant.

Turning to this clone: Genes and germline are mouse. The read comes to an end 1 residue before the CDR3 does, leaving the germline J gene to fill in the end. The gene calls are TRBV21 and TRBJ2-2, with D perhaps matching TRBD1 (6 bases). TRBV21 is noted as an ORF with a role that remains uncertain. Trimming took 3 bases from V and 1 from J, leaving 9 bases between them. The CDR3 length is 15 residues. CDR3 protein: CASSHPGQNTGQLYF. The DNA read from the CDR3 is TGTGCTAGCAGTCATCCGGGACAAAACACCGGGCAGCTCTAC.

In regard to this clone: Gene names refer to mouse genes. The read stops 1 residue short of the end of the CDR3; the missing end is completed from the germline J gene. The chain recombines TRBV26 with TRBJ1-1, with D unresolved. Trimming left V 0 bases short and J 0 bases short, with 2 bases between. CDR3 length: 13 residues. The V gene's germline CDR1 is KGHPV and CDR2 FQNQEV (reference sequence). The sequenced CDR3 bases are TGTGCCAGCAGTCTGTCCCCAAACACAGAAGTCTTC. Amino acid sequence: CASSLSPNTEVF. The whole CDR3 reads CASSLSPNTEVFF.

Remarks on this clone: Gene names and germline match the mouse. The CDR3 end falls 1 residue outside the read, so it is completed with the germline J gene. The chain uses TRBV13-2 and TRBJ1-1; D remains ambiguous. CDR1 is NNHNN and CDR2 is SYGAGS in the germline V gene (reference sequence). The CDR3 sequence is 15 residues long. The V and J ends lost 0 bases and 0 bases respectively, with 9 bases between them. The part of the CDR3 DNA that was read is TGTGCCAGCGGTGATGCGTCAGGTGCAAACACAGAAGTCTTC. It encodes CASGDASGANTEVF. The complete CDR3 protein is CASGDASGANTEVFF.

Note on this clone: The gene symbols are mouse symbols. The CDR3 bases that were read are TGTGCCAGCAGTCCAGGGGCGTCCAACGAAAGATTATTT. Protein sequence: CASSPGASNERLF. The whole CDR3 reads CASSPGASNERLFF. This sequence joins TRBV26 and TRBJ1-4; D possibly corresponds to TRBD1 (6 bases). With the read ending 1 residue before the CDR3 end, the germline J gene is used to fill in that end. V shed 4 bases and J shed 2 bases, with 8 bases lying between them. The CDR3 covers 14 residues. Germline assignment: CDR1 KGHPV and CDR2 FQNQEV (reference sequence).

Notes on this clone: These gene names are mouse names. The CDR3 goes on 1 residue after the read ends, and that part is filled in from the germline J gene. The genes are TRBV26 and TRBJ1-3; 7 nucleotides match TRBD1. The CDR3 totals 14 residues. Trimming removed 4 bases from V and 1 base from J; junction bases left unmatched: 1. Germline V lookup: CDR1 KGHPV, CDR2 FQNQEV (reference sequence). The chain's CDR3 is CASSPTGSGNTLYF. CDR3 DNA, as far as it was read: TGTGCCAGCAGTCCGACAGGGTCTGGAAATACGCTCTAT.